The clone carrying this TCR beta chain was detected only a few times. The trim removed 2 bases at V and 5 bases at J, leaving 2 bases unmatched. This CDR3 has 14 residues. CDR1 is SGHTA, CDR2 FQGNSA, per germline. These data are taken from a study of T cells in Graves' hyperthyroidism and ophthalmopathy. Researchers took RNA transcripts and amplified the TCR beta CDR3 regions from them. During a first-round RT-PCR of the TCR CDR3, the HTBI primer set was used. MiXCR, applied by TCRdb to the multiplex PCR reads, yields one record per CDR3 protein. The sample yields some 550,000 distinct CDR3 sequences, more than 15% seen once.

The sequence was collected from a woman aged 40 to 50 with Graves' ophthalmopathy. Source material: blood. The gene calls are TRBV7-2 and TRBJ2-1, with 8 bases lining up with TRBD2. The CDR3 nucleotides read TGTGCCAGCAGCTTACAACTAGCGGACAATGAGCAGTTCTTC. It encodes CASSLQLADNEQFF.